The 10 T cell receptor beta chains given below trace back to one sample, sequenced in a study of spatial heterogeneity in lung cancer. This sample's time point: sample taken at primary tumor resection. One entry per CDR3 protein results from TCRdb running MiXCR on the 5' RACE reads. The repertoire has about 21,000 distinct CDR3 sequences, 4.6% of them found once; the top ten carry nearly 7.5%. The sequenced sample was PBMCs, obtained at surgery. The receptors here all came from a male donor with early-stage non-small cell lung cancer.

This clonotype was detected ten times or more. J is TRBJ2-2 and V is TRBV27; no reliable D call. CDR1 is MNHEY, CDR2 SMNVEV, per germline (reference sequence). V dropped 4 bases and J dropped 9 bases, with 6 bases sitting between them. The CDR3 covers 11 residues. CDR3 sequence reads: CASSSGRELFF. CDR3 nucleotide sequence: TGTGCCAGCAGTTCGGGCAGGGAGCTGTTTTTT.

This clonotype qualifies as medium-sized. This chain connects TRBV3-1 to TRBJ2-2, with TRBD1 as a possible D gene (6 bases). The CDR3 runs 14 residues. Deletions cut 3 bases from V and 4 bases from J, with 9 bases between. Germline CDR1 and CDR2: LGHDT and YNNKEL (reference sequence). The CDR3 loop is CASSHRTVTGELFF. CDR3 nucleotides: TGTGCCAGCAGCCATAGGACAGTCACCGGGGAGCTGTTTTTT.

This clonotype was observed many times. The chain combines TRBV6-1 with TRBJ1-3; D not resolved. The length of the CDR3 is 12 residues. Germline V lookup: CDR1 MNHNS, CDR2 SASEGT. The V end lost 6 bases, the J end lost 4 bases, and 7 bases lay between the germline ends. CDR3 in amino acids: CASRTLGNTIYF. The DNA of the CDR3 is TGTGCCAGCAGGACTCTCGGAAACACCATATATTTT.

In this sample, this clonotype turned up many times. The chain has TRBV18 and TRBJ2-1; D may be TRBD1 (6 bases). The CDR3 has 16 residues. Per germline, CDR1 KGHSH and CDR2 LQKENI. V gave up 6 bases and J gave up 0 bases, with 15 bases separating them. The CDR3 bases are TGTGCCAGCTCCCTCAGGGGCGACAGCTCCTACAATGAGCAGTTCTTC. Its protein product is CASSLRGDSSYNEQFF.

By sample fraction, this clonotype is medium-sized (0.01 to 0.1%). The chain has TRBV10-3 and TRBJ2-7; D is possibly TRBD2 (6 bases). CDR3 length: 13 residues. V was pared by 2 bases and J by 4 bases, with 9 bases between. CDR1 ENHRY and CDR2 SYGVKD come from the germline V gene. Here the CDR3 DNA reads TGTGCCATCAGTGAGGTTGCGGGGTACGAGCAGTACTTC. As protein: CAISEVAGYEQYF.

Regarding this clonotype: A read error may produce the germline difference seen at one junction end. The chain couples TRBV12-3 or TRBV12-4 to TRBJ1-5; 11 bases agree with TRBD1. There are 16 residues in the CDR3. CDR3 nucleotides: TGTGCCAGCAGCCGGACAGGGGGCTATAGCAATCGGCCCCAGCATTTT. It is translated as CASSRTGGYSNRPQHF.

This clonotype was seen at least ten times. The genes are TRBV3-1 and TRBJ2-1; 10 nucleotides match TRBD2. With V trimmed by 2 bases and J by 12 bases, 10 bases remained unmatched. Germline CDR1 reads LGHDT; CDR2 reads YNNKEL (reference sequence). The CDR3 is 15 amino acids. The CDR3 loop is CASSQKGLAGAGQFF. DNA for the CDR3: TGTGCCAGCAGCCAAAAGGGGCTAGCGGGAGCTGGGCAGTTCTTC.

This clonotype came up many times. J is TRBJ1-2 and V is TRBV20-1; perhaps TRBD1 as D (5 bases). The CDR3 covers 14 residues. Germline loops: CDR1 DFQATT, CDR2 SNEGSKA (reference sequence). The V end lost 0 bases, the J end lost 5 bases, and 13 bases lay between the germline ends. Here the CDR3 DNA reads TGCAGTGCTAGAGATCTAGGGGCACGGTATGGCTACACCTTC. This encodes CSARDLGARYGYTF.

Ten or more counts support this clonotype. In nucleotides, the CDR3 is TGTGCCAGCAGCCAAGAGGACAGACTCGCCGGGGAGCTGTTTTTT. Translated: CASSQEDRLAGELFF. This chain joins TRBV3-1 and TRBJ2-2, with D perhaps TRBD1 (6 bases). CDR3 length: 15 amino acids. Germline V CDR1 and CDR2: LGHDT, YNNKEL (reference sequence). Trimming stripped 0 bases from V and 6 bases from J, with 11 bases between.

CDR3 sequence (DNA): TGTGCCAGCAGTTACGAAAACAGATACTACGAGCAGTACTTC. Its protein is CASSYENRYYEQYF. The chain couples TRBV6-6 to TRBJ2-7; no reliable D call. Germline V gives CDR1 MNHNY, CDR2 SVGAGI (reference sequence). Between the trimmed V and J ends, which lost 2 bases and 3 bases, there was a span of 11 bases. This CDR3 region has 14 residues.